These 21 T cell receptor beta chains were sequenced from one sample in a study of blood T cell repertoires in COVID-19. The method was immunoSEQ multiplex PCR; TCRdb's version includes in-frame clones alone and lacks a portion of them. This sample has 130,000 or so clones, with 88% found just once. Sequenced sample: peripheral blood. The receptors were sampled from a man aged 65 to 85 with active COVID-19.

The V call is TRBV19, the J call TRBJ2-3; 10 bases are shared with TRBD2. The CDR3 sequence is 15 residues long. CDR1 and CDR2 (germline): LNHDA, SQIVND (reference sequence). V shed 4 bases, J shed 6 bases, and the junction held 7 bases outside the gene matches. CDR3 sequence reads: CASSTRTSGADTQYF. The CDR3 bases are TGTGCCAGTAGTACCCGGACTAGCGGTGCGGATACGCAGTATTTT.

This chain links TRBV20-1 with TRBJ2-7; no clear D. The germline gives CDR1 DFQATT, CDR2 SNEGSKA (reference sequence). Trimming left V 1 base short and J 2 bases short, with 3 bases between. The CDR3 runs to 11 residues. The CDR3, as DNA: TGCAGTGCTAGAGTCACCTACGAGCAGTACTTC. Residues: CSARVTYEQYF.

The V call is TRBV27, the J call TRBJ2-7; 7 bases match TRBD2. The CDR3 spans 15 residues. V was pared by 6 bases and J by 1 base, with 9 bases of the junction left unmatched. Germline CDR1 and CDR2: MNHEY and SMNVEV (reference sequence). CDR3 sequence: CASRRASGKSYEQYF. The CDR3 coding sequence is TGTGCCAGCAGGAGGGCTAGCGGAAAATCCTACGAGCAGTACTTC.

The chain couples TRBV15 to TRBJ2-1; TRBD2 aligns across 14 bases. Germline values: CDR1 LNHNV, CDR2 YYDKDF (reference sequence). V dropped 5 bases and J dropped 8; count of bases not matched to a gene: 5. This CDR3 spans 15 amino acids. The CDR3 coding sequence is TGTGCCACCAGCCCCGGGACTAGCGGGAGACATGAGCAGTTCTTC. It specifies CATSPGTSGRHEQFF. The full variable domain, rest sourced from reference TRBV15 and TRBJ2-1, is DAMVIQNPRYQVTQFGKPVTLSCSQTLNHNVMYWYQQKSSQAPKLLFHYYDKDFNNEADTPDNFQSRRPNTSFCFLDIRSPGLGDTAMYLCATSPGTSGRHEQFFGPGTRLTVL.

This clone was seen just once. CDR3 in amino acids: CATRSSPYNEQFF. Written as DNA, the CDR3 is TGTGCCACCCGTAGTAGCCCTTACAATGAGCAGTTCTTC. The gene calls are TRBV24-1 and TRBJ2-1; no firm D call. The germline gives CDR1 KGHDR, CDR2 SFDVKD. V dropped 9 bases and J dropped 4 bases, with 12 bases sitting between them. There are 13 residues in the CDR3.

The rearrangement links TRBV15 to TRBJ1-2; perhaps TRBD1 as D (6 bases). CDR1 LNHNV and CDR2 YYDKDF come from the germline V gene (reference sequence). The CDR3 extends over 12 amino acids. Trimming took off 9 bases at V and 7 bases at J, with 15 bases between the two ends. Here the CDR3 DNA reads TGTGCCACAAAGCAGGGGTACAGTGGCTACACCTTC. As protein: CATKQGYSGYTF.

CDR3 sequence: CASSLPQTGGEQYF. CDR3 sequence (DNA): TGTGCCAGCAGCCTACCCCAGACAGGGGGCGAGCAGTACTTC. The genes are TRBV9 and TRBJ2-7; 9 bases are a match to TRBD1. This CDR3 contains 14 residues. V lost 4 bases, J lost 6 bases, and 8 bases stayed unmatched. The germline gives CDR1 SGDLS, CDR2 YYNGEE.

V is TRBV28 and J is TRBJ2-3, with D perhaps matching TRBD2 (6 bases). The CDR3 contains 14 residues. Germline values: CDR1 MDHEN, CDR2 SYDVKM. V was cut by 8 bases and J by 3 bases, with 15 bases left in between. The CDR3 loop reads CASQTGTATDTQYF. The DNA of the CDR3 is TGTGCCAGCCAAACCGGGACTGCGACAGATACGCAGTATTTT.

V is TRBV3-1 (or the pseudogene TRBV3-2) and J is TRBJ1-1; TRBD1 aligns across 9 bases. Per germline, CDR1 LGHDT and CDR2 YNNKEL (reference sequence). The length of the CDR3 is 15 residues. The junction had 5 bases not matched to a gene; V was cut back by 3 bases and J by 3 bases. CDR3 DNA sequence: TGTGCCAGCAGCCATCCGGACAGGGGCTACACTGAAGCTTTCTTT. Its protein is CASSHPDRGYTEAFF.

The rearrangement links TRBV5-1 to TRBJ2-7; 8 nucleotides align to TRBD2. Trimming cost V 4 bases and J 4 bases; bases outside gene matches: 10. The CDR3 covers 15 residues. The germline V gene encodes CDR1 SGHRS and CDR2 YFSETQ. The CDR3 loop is CASSPGGSGTYEQYF. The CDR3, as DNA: TGCGCCAGCAGCCCGGGGGGGAGCGGGACTTACGAGCAGTACTTC.

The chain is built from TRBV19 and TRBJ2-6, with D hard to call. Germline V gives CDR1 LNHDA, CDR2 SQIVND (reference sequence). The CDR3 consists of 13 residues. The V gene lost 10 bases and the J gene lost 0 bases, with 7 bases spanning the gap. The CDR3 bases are TGTGCCACCCATAGCTCTGGGGCCAACGTCCTGACTTTC. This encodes CATHSSGANVLTF.

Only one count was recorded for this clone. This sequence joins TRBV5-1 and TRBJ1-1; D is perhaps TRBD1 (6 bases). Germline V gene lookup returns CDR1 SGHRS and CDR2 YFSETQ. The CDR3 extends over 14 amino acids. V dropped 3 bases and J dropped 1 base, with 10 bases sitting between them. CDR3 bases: TGCGCCAGCAGCTCTCAACAGGGGAACACTGAAGCTTTCTTT. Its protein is CASSSQQGNTEAFF.

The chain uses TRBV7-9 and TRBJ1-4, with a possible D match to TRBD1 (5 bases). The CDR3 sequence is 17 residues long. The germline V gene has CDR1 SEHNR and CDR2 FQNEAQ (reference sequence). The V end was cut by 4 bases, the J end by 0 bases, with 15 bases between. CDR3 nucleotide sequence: TGTGCCAGCAGCTACAGTCGACAGCCCCCAACTAATGAAAAACTGTTTTTT. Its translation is CASSYSRQPPTNEKLFF.

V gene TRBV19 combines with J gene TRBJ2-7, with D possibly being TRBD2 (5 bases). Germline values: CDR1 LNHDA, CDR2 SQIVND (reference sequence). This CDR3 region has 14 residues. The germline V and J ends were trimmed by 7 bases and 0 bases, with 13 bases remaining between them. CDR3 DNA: TGTGCCAGTACCATGGGTGGGAGCTCCTACGAGCAGTACTTC. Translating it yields CASTMGGSSYEQYF.

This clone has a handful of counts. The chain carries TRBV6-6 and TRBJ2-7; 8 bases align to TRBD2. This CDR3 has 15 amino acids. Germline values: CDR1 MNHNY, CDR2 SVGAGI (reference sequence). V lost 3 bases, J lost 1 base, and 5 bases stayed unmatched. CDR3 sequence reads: CASSYAREASYEQYF. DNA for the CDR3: TGTGCCAGCAGTTATGCGCGGGAGGCTTCCTACGAGCAGTACTTC.

CDR3 in amino acids: CASSSRYQETQYF. CDR3 DNA sequence: TGTGCCAGTAGTAGCAGGTACCAAGAGACCCAGTACTTC. The rearrangement joins TRBV19 to TRBJ2-5, with D unclear. This CDR3 is built from 13 residues. Per germline, CDR1 LNHDA and CDR2 SQIVND (reference sequence). V lost 4 bases to trimming and J lost 0 bases, with 6 bases between them.

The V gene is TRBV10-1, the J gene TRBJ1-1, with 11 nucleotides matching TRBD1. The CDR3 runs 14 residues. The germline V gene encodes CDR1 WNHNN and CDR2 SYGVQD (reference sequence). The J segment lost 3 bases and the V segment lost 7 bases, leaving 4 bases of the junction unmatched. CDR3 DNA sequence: TGCGCCAGCAAAAGGGGACAGGGGGACACTGAAGCTTTCTTT. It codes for CASKRGQGDTEAFF.

The CDR3 loop is CASRKAPLTSYEQYF. The CDR3 DNA is TGTGCCAGCAGAAAAGCTCCCCTAACCTCCTACGAGCAGTACTTC. The genes are TRBV28 and TRBJ2-7; the D is unclear. V dropped 6 bases and J dropped 0 bases, with 15 bases sitting between them. The CDR3 is made up of 15 amino acids. The germline gives CDR1 MDHEN, CDR2 SYDVKM.

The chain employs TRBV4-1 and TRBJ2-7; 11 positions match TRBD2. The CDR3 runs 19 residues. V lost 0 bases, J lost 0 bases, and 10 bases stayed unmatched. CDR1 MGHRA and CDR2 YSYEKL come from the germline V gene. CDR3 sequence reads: CASSQDLGLAGGPSYEQYF. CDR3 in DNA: TGCGCCAGCAGCCAAGATCTTGGTCTAGCGGGGGGCCCCTCCTACGAGCAGTACTTC.

The CDR3 here is CASSIDYPETQYF. DNA for the CDR3: TGTGCCAGTAGTATCGACTATCCGGAGACCCAGTACTTC. The genes are TRBV19 and TRBJ2-5, with D maybe TRBD2 (5 bases). This CDR3 region has 13 residues. Germline CDR1 LNHDA, CDR2 SQIVND (reference sequence). Trimming took off 3 bases at V and 5 bases at J, with 10 bases between the two ends.

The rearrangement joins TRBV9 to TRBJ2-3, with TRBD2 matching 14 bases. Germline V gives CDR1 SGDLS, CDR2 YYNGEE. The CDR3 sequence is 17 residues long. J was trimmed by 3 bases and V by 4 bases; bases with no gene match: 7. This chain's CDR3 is CASSLGTSGSGTDTQYF. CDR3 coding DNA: TGTGCCAGCAGCCTTGGGACTAGCGGGAGTGGAACAGATACGCAGTATTTT.